Following are 8 T cell receptor beta chains from one sample sequenced in a study of cytomegalovirus exposure and HLA in healthy donors. PCR was performed using 60 Vbeta and 13 Jbeta primers. Libraries were prepared by immunoSEQ multiplex PCR; TCRdb keeps only in-frame clonotypes and omits some of them. The table has about 59,000 clones, about four fifths seen once; the top ten hold nearly 4%. The sample was PBMCs. Source of these receptors: a woman aged 40 to 50 in good health and CMV-seronegative.

The rearrangement uses TRBV5-1 and TRBJ2-7; TRBD2 matches at 15 bases. The trim removed 1 base at V and 3 bases at J, leaving 20 bases unmatched. Germline assignment: CDR1 SGHRS and CDR2 YFSETQ. The CDR3 consists of 22 residues. CDR3 in amino acids: CASSLKPLGTSGRSSSGYEQYF. CDR3 sequence (DNA): TGCGCCAGCAGCTTGAAACCCCTCGGGACTAGCGGGAGGAGTAGTTCAGGCTACGAGCAGTACTTC.

The chain recombines TRBV7-9 with TRBJ2-7, with TRBD2 as a possible D gene (5 bases). Trimming stripped 0 bases from V and 1 base from J, with 7 bases between. The CDR3 has 14 residues. In germline, CDR1 is SEHNR, CDR2 FQNEAQ (reference sequence). CDR3 protein: CASSLATGSYEQYF. The CDR3 coding sequence is TGTGCCAGCAGCTTAGCGACGGGGTCCTACGAGCAGTACTTC.

J is TRBJ2-7 and V is TRBV4-3, with TRBD2 identical over 16 bases. CDR1 is LGHNA and CDR2 is YSLEER in the germline V gene. The CDR3 is 18 residues long. V shed 1 base and J 2 bases; nucleotides not matched to a gene: 5. The CDR3 loop reads CASSQVGGTSGRAYEQYF. CDR3 bases: TGCGCCAGCAGCCAAGTGGGAGGGACTAGCGGGAGGGCCTACGAGCAGTACTTC.

This chain uses TRBV6-5 with TRBJ1-1, with 10 bases fitting TRBD1. Trimming removed 5 bases from V and 5 bases from J; junction bases left unmatched: 8. The CDR3 runs 15 residues. CDR1 MNHEY and CDR2 SVGAGI come from the germline V gene. The CDR3, as DNA: TGTGCCAGCAGTACCCGGGACAGGGGTTCTACTGAAGCTTTCTTT. This gives the protein CASSTRDRGSTEAFF.

The V and J genes are TRBV19 and TRBJ1-2, with a weak D call TRBD1 (6 bases). This CDR3 is built from 14 residues. The germline V gene has CDR1 LNHDA and CDR2 SQIVND (reference sequence). V was cut by 2 bases and J by 3 bases, with 10 bases left in between. In nucleotides, the CDR3 is TGTGCCAGTAGTATAACGCAGGGGTACTATGGCTACACCTTC. This codes for CASSITQGYYGYTF.

In nucleotides, the CDR3 is TGTGCCAGCAGTTACTCGAAGGGGAATGAGCAGTTCTTC. Its translation: CASSYSKGNEQFF. The chain couples TRBV6-5 to TRBJ2-1, with TRBD1 as a possible D gene (5 bases). CDR3 length: 13 residues. From germline, CDR1 is MNHEY and CDR2 SVGAGI. V dropped 0 bases and J dropped 7 bases, with 7 bases sitting between them.

The chain is built from TRBV18 and TRBJ2-5; D not certain. The ends were cut back, 1 base at V and 3 bases at J, with 6 bases in the middle. The germline V gene has CDR1 KGHSH and CDR2 LQKENI. The CDR3 spans 13 residues. DNA for the CDR3: TGTGCCAGCTCACCACAACCGGAAGAGACCCAGTACTTC. Protein: CASSPQPEETQYF.

This chain joins TRBV4-3 and TRBJ1-4, with D possibly TRBD1 on 5 matching bases. The CDR3 has 16 amino acids. Per germline, CDR1 LGHNA and CDR2 YSLEER. With 4 bases removed from V and 5 bases from J, the gap between germline ends came to 17 bases. CDR3 protein: CASSRKRTEGNEKLFF. In nucleotides, the CDR3 is TGCGCCAGCAGCCGAAAACGGACGGAGGGGAATGAAAAACTGTTTTTT.